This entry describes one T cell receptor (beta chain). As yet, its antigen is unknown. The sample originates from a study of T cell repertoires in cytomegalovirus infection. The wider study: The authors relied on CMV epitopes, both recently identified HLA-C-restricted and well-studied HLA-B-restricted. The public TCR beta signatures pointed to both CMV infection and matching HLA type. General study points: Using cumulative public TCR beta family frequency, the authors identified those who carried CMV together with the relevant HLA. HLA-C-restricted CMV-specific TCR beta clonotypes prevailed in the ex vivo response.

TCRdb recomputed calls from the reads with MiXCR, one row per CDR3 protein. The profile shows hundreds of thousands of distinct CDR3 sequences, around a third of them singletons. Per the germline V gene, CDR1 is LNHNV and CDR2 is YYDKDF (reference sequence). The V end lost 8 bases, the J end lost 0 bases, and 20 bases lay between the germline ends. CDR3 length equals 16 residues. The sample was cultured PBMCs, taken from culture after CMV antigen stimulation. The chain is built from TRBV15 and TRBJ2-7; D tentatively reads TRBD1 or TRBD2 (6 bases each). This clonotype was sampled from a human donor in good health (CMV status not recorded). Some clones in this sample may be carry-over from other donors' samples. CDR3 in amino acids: CATRPTGAGDSYEQYF. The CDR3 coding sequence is TGTGCCACCCGCCCTACGGGGGCAGGGGACTCCTACGAGCAGTACTTC.